This entry features one TCR beta chain sequence. Its specific antigen is unknown. Per-base qualities were not stored, and no clone one base away is much larger. CDR1 and CDR2 are read off the germline V gene (reference sequence) as DFQATT and SNEGSKA. V and J lose 2 bases and 5 bases, and a span of 6 bases separates them. The CDR3 runs 11 residues from the cysteine to the phenylalanine. Just the 33-base CDR3 DNA is kept, in frame starting at base 1. The time point label, as the study defines it: pre-transplant. Unstimulated PBMCs, after thawing, were stained for CD3, CD4 and CD8 and then FACS-sorted into CD3+CD4+ and CD3+CD8+ populations. Randomization to immunosuppression withdrawal applied to every one of the 8 studied subjects. Genomic DNA was isolated with the Qiagen DNeasy Blood and Tissue Kit. This entry is derived from a study of T cell clones after liver transplantation (dated by TCRdb to about 2019). Notes on the research overall: Samples were obtained from ITN030ST, a randomized trial in which withdrawal of immunosuppression was attempted within 2 years of liver transplantation. Blood samples were collected pre-transplant, pre-randomization before withdrawal, and post-randomization after either complete withdrawal or failed withdrawal. Tolerance was defined as complete withdrawal of immunosuppression for at least one year without a rise in liver enzymes beyond twice the upper limit of normal. Of the eight recipients, a few were HCV-positive, while the remaining recipients had been transplanted for non-autoimmune, non-viral indications. After a pre-transplant mixed lymphocyte reaction, TCRbeta sequencing was used to pinpoint donor-reactive T cell clones, which were subsequently tracked in post-transplant blood. Third party-reactive TCRbeta sequences from pre-transplant MLRs were also identified as an antigen-independent comparator for donor-reactive sequences. The study cohort included 8 liver transplant recipients, of whom 3 were classified as tolerant and 5 as non-tolerant. Subjects received no induction therapy and standard immunosuppression until randomization at 12-24 months post-transplant. What the authors observed across the whole study: After accounting for repertoire turnover, donor-reactive detection was significantly reduced in 7 of 8 subjects for CD4 and 8 of 8 for CD8. The conclusions were preliminary, being limited by small, heterogeneous patient numbers and by non-standardized post-transplant time points. Donor-reactive sequences declined more than third party-reactive ones, suggesting partial antigen-specific deletion unrelated to withdrawal success. Without allograft tissue specimens, donor-reactive T cells may have migrated into the graft rather than being deleted. Low numbers of available donor cells limited the measurable donor-reactive repertoire in a couple of subjects. In most of the 8 subjects, circulating donor-reactive CD4 TCRbeta sequences decreased significantly after transplant, regardless of tolerance or HCV status.

Frozen genomic DNA underwent high-throughput TCRbeta CDR3 sequencing by immunoSEQ, including PCR amplification, mapping, bias correction and internal controls. In the source study's methods: Only productive rearrangements were retained, and each unique TCRbeta sequence was defined by its CDR3 nucleotide sequence together with its V and J gene. A sequence counted as donor-reactive only if the sequence showed at least 5-fold expansion in CFSE-low cells compared with unstimulated pre-transplant cells and had a frequency of at least 0.01%. Per-subject minimum frequency thresholds, based on the lowest-template unstimulated sample, ensured at least 90% detection power. Jensen-Shannon divergence between the top 1000 TCRbeta sequences post-transplant and pre-transplant was used to measure repertoire turnover. Changes in detection of donor-reactive sequences were tested with two-sided Fisher's exact tests. TCRdb retrieved this table from immuneACCESS and kept in-frame rearrangements only. Not all clones are present; in checked studies, unresolved V genes account for under half, and no reason is known for the remainder. The D gene and trimming were derived from the DNA, and the V and J assignments and clone size from that table. This sample comprises about 74,000 clones, 80% of them detected only once. The ten largest clones capture less than 0.65% of the sample.

The sample here was CD4+ T cells from blood, taken before liver transplant. The chain is made from TRBV20-1 and TRBJ2-5, with the D gene not confidently named. The source is a human donor who received a liver transplant. The DNA sequence is given as TGCAGTGCTAGAACCCGGGAGACCCAGTACTTC. This translates into CSARTRETQYF.